This TCR beta chain was identified during a study of technical replicates of blood from several donors. The CDR3 has 10 residues. Germline-derived CDR1 and CDR2 are SNHLY and FYNNEI. V lost 6 bases and J 13 bases, leaving 13 bases between the germline ends. Assay used: immunoSEQ multiplex PCR; TCRdb lists only in-frame clones, some missing. The top ten clones hold around 0.31% of a sample with approximately 75,000 clones, around 97% of them seen once. The specimen sequenced was T cells isolated from PBMCs. The receptor comes from a human donor in good health. The chain employs TRBV2 and TRBJ2-7, with D perhaps TRBD1 (5 bases). In DNA form, the CDR3 reads TGTGCCAGCAGCGAGACAGAGTCATACTTC. It encodes CASSETESYF. Using reference TRBV2 and TRBJ2-7 for the parts outside the CDR3, the full variable domain is EPEVTQTPSHQVTQMGQEVILRCVPISNHLYFYWYRQILGQKVEFLVSFYNNEISEKSEIFDDQFSVERPDGSNFTLKIRSTKLEDSAMYFCASSETESYFGPGTRLTVT.